This T cell receptor beta chain is from a study of cytomegalovirus exposure and HLA in healthy donors. Unmatched junction bases numbered 6, after V lost 6 bases and J lost 5 bases. CDR1 and CDR2 from the germline V gene are MNHNS and SASEGT. This CDR3 region has 15 residues. Study-level findings and limits: Analysis performed later found roughly 17,000 TCR beta sequences associated with HLA alleles at 0.05 false discovery rate.

The PCR employed 60 Vbeta primers together with 13 Jbeta primers. Method: immunoSEQ multiplex PCR; TCRdb's copy keeps in-frame clones and lacks some. This table has roughly 58,000 clones, about four fifths appearing once. There are a few counts of this clone. The antigen remains undetermined. The J gene is TRBJ2-1, the V gene TRBV6-1; 11 nucleotides align to TRBD2. The receptor comes from a woman aged 35 to 49 in good health and CMV-seronegative. The sequenced sample was PBMCs. CDR3 amino acids: CASRGGTSGNNEQFF. CDR3 coding DNA: TGTGCCAGCAGGGGCGGGACTAGCGGTAACAATGAGCAGTTCTTC.